This T cell receptor beta chain comes out of a study of vaccination and CD4 T cells after COVID-19. About the research overall: Nasal swab PCR detected SARS-CoV-2 in convalescent patients, who comprised roughly 9 mild cases and one severe case.

The germline CDR1 and CDR2 sequences are SGHVS and FQNEAQ. Trimming removed 5 bases from V and 6 bases from J; junction bases left unmatched: 7. The CDR3 covers 14 residues. Cultured CD4+ T cell DNA was sequenced using the Oncomine TCR Beta short-read assay. Researchers extracted genomic DNA from CD4+ T cells that had been cultured. MiXCR, run by TCRdb on the PCR reads, gives a single entry per CDR3 protein. In the table there are about 7,300 distinct CDR3 sequences, about 54% of which are singletons. Treatment of the sample: roughly 11-day PBMC culture with coronavirus spike peptide pools or control peptides (ViraFEST assay). This clonotype was seen more than once but under ten times. Its antigen remains unidentified.

V usage is TRBV7-8 and J usage is TRBJ2-4, with TRBD2 matching 7 bases. The sequenced material came from CD4+ T cells from blood, cultured in vitro. The sequence derives from a human donor who had recovered from COVID-19. The CDR3 DNA follows: TGTGCCAGCAGCGTGCGGGAGCACCCAAACATTCAGTACTTC. It yields the protein CASSVREHPNIQYF.